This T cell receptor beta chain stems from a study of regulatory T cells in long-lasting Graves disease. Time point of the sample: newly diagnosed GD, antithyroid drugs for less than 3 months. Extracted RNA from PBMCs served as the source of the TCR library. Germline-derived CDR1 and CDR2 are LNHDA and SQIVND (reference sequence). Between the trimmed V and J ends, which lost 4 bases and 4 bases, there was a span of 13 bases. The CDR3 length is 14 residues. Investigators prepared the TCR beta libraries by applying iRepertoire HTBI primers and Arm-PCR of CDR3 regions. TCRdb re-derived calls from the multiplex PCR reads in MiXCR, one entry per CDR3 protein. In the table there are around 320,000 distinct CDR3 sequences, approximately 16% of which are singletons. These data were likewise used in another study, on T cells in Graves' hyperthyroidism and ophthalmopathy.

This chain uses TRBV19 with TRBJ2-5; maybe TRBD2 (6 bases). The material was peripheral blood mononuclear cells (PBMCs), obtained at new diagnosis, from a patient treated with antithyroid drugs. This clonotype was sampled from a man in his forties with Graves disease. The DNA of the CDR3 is TGTGCCAGTAGTAAAACGGACTATACAGAGACCCAGTACTTC. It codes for CASSKTDYTETQYF.